Below are 25 T cell receptor beta chains sequenced from a single sample in a study of T cell responses to AZD1222 COVID-19 vaccine. Assay: immunoSEQ multiplex PCR; the TCRdb copy retains only in-frame clones and omits some. The table includes about 120,000 clones, roughly 90% detected once. This specimen consisted of peripheral blood, obtained on day 0 of AZD1222 vaccination. These receptors were taken from an adult in good health.

This clone was detected once. The CDR3 DNA is TGTGCCATCAGTGAGTCAAGGACAGGGGTATCACCCCTCCACTTT. Translation: CAISESRTGVSPLHF. The chain is built from TRBV10-3 and TRBJ1-6; 9 bases fit TRBD1. CDR3 length: 15 amino acids. Germline V lookup: CDR1 ENHRY, CDR2 SYGVKD. V dropped 0 bases and J dropped 10; count of bases not matched to a gene: 4.

On this clone itself: Germline and junction disagree at one end, which may indicate a read error. The V call is TRBV10-2, the J call TRBJ1-5, with D unclear. Germline CDR1 and CDR2: WSHSY and SAAADI. The CDR3 runs to 13 residues. The CDR3 loop is CASSPGSNQPQHF. CDR3 DNA sequence: TGCGCCAGCAGTCCGGGAAGCAATCAGCCCCAGCACTTT.

This sequence joins TRBV7-6 and TRBJ2-5; no clear D gene. This CDR3 is 15 amino acids long. Trimming shortened V by 4 bases and J by 2 bases, and 14 bases separated the two germline ends. Germline V lookup: CDR1 SGHVS, CDR2 FNYEAQ. This chain's CDR3 is CASSSTVGKQETQYF. CDR3 DNA: TGTGCCAGCAGCTCCACAGTGGGGAAGCAAGAGACCCAGTACTTC.

The chain joins TRBV27 to TRBJ1-4; no definite D call. V dropped 8 bases and J dropped 4 bases, with 11 bases sitting between them. Germline V lookup: CDR1 MNHEY, CDR2 SMNVEV (reference sequence). The CDR3 runs to 13 residues. For the CDR3, the DNA is TGTGCCAGCGGGCGGCCCCTTAATGAAAAACTGTTTTTT. Translation gives CASGRPLNEKLFF. Combining the CDR3 with reference TRBV27 and TRBJ1-4 gives the whole variable domain EAQVTQNPRYLITVTGKKLTVTCSQNMNHEYMSWYRQDPGLGLRQIYYSMNVEVTDKGDVPEGYKVSRKEKRNFPLILESPSPNQTSLYFCASGRPLNEKLFFGSGTQLSVL.

This clone was seen a few times. This chain links TRBV27 with TRBJ1-5; D uncertain. Trimming took off 5 bases at V and 4 bases at J, with 6 bases between the two ends. The germline V gene has CDR1 MNHEY and CDR2 SMNVEV (reference sequence). The CDR3 has 12 amino acids. The CDR3 DNA is TGTGCCAGCAGTGAACCAAATCAGCCCCAGCATTTT. Translated: CASSEPNQPQHF.

Regarding this clone: The sample contains more than one DNA sequence encoding this CDR3. This sequence joins TRBV29-1 and TRBJ1-1; no clear D gene. This CDR3 is built from 10 residues. Per germline, CDR1 SQVTM and CDR2 ANQGSEA. V was shortened by 5 bases and J by 3 bases, with 4 bases between the two germline ends. The chain's CDR3 is CSVLDTEAFF. CDR3 bases: TGCAGCGTTTTAGACACTGAAGCTTTCTTT.

The chain recombines TRBV12-3 or TRBV12-4 with TRBJ2-7, with D perhaps TRBD1 (6 bases). This CDR3 comprises 12 residues. The V gene lost 6 bases and the J gene lost 5 bases, with 11 bases spanning the gap. The CDR3 DNA follows: TGTGCCAGCAGCCCGGACAGACACGAGCAGTACTTC. It yields the protein CASSPDRHEQYF.

The genes are TRBV6-5 and TRBJ1-2; 9 bases are a match to TRBD1. CDR1 MNHEY and CDR2 SVGAGI come from the germline V gene. The CDR3 length is 14 residues. V dropped 2 bases and J dropped 5; count of bases not matched to a gene: 3. Here the CDR3 DNA reads TGTGCCAGCAGTTACAAGGGACAGGGATATGGCTACACCTTC. As protein: CASSYKGQGYGYTF.

The rearrangement joins TRBV27 to TRBJ1-4, with no clear D. Germline V gene data show CDR1 as MNHEY and CDR2 as SMNVEV (reference sequence). Trimming removed 0 bases from V and 0 bases from J, with 8 bases in between. CDR3 size: 16 residues. The CDR3: CASSLSPYATNEKLFF. The CDR3, as DNA: TGTGCCAGCAGTTTATCCCCCTATGCAACTAATGAAAAACTGTTTTTT.

This clone was picked up one time. The chain joins TRBV13 to TRBJ2-7; the D gene is possibly TRBD1 (5 bases). This CDR3 comprises 11 residues. Germline V gives CDR1 PRHDT, CDR2 FYEKMQ (reference sequence). V lost 6 bases, J lost 4 bases, and 7 bases lay in between. The CDR3 loop is CASSYRYEQYF. The CDR3 DNA reads as TGTGCCAGCAGTTACAGGTACGAGCAGTACTTC.

The chain combines TRBV12-3 or TRBV12-4 with TRBJ2-7; D call uncertain. Trimming pared 3 bases from V and 3 bases from J, leaving 9 bases between. The CDR3 has 13 residues. CDR3 amino acids: CASSLGSLYEQYF. The CDR3 DNA sequence: TGTGCCAGCAGTTTGGGCAGCCTCTACGAGCAGTACTTC.

The chain uses TRBV5-5 and TRBJ2-2; D is ambiguous. Trimming removed 1 base from V and 6 bases from J, with 16 bases in between. The CDR3 loop spans 16 amino acids. Germline CDR1 and CDR2: SGHKS and YYEKEE (reference sequence). The CDR3 reads CASSLRPDRVAGELFF. CDR3 sequence (DNA): TGTGCCAGCAGCTTGCGGCCCGATAGGGTTGCCGGGGAGCTGTTTTTT.

This clone was detected once. V usage is TRBV27 and J usage is TRBJ1-6, with 9 bases that match TRBD1. CDR3 size: 14 residues. V lost 6 bases, J lost 7 bases, and 4 bases stayed unmatched. Germline V gene sequence: CDR1 MNHEY, CDR2 SMNVEV (reference sequence). CDR3 residues: CASRGTGRNSPLHF. In DNA, the CDR3 is TGTGCCAGCAGAGGGACAGGGAGGAATTCACCCCTCCACTTT.

V gene TRBV5-1 combines with J gene TRBJ1-3; D call uncertain. V gave up 4 bases and J gave up 0 bases, with 8 bases separating them. The germline gives CDR1 SGHRS, CDR2 YFSETQ. This CDR3 is built from 14 residues. The CDR3: CASSLGSSGNTIYF. The CDR3 DNA is TGCGCCAGCAGCCTCGGTAGCTCTGGAAACACCATATATTTT. Full variable domain (remainder filled in from reference TRBV5-1 and TRBJ1-3): KAGVTQTPRYLIKTRGQQVTLSCSPISGHRSVSWYQQTPGQGLQFLFEYFSETQRNKGNFPGRFSGRQFSNSRSEMNVSTLELGDSALYLCASSLGSSGNTIYFGEGSWLTVV.

V gene TRBV6-2 or TRBV6-3 combines with J gene TRBJ1-5; no firm D call. V was clipped by 5 bases and J by 5 bases, with 10 bases between them. This CDR3 contains 13 residues. From germline, CDR1 is MNHEY and CDR2 SVGEGT. CDR3 in DNA: TGTGCCAGCAGTCTTCTTGGGGATCAGCCCCAGCATTTT. This encodes CASSLLGDQPQHF.

The V call is TRBV5-1, the J call TRBJ1-4; possible D gene TRBD1, 5 bases. Trimming took 7 bases from V and 6 from J, leaving 16 bases between them. Germline CDR1 and CDR2: SGHRS and YFSETQ. This CDR3 spans 14 amino acids. The CDR3 bases are TGCGCCAGCGCCACGGGGGACGATTATGAAAAACTGTTTTTT. It translates to CASATGDDYEKLFF.

This chain joins TRBV2 and TRBJ2-2; 9 nucleotides agree with TRBD2. The ends lost 7 bases at V and 0 bases at J; junction bases unmatched: 3. This CDR3 is built from 15 residues. CDR1 and CDR2 (germline): SNHLY, FYNNEI. The CDR3 loop reads CASKRLAANTGELFF. In DNA form, the CDR3 reads TGTGCCAGCAAGCGACTAGCGGCGAACACCGGGGAGCTGTTTTTT.

J is TRBJ2-1 and V is TRBV3-1 (or the pseudogene TRBV3-2); D possibly corresponds to TRBD2 (6 bases). Trimming removed 0 bases from V and 9 bases from J, with 12 bases in between. The CDR3 length is 14 residues. Germline-derived CDR1 and CDR2 are LGHDT and YNNKEL (reference sequence). The CDR3 coding sequence is TGTGCCAGCAGCCAAGAAACGGGAGTTGTTGAGCAGTTCTTC. It codes for CASSQETGVVEQFF.

The chain recombines TRBV7-6 with TRBJ2-7; 13 positions match TRBD2. The germline V gene encodes CDR1 SGHVS and CDR2 FNYEAQ. J lost 1 base, V lost 1 base, and 7 bases had no gene match. The CDR3 length is 18 residues. The DNA of the CDR3 is TGTGCCAGCAGCTTAGAGCCCGGACTAGCGGGAGTGTCCTACGAGCAGTACTTC. Translating it yields CASSLEPGLAGVSYEQYF.

The chain carries TRBV28 and TRBJ2-3; D gene uncertain. The CDR3 consists of 15 residues. The germline gives CDR1 MDHEN, CDR2 SYDVKM. The V end was cut by 3 bases, the J end by 3 bases, with 13 bases between. Written as DNA, the CDR3 is TGTGCCAGCAGTTTTCCCCCTGCACTGACAGATACGCAGTATTTT. Translation: CASSFPPALTDTQYF.

This sequence joins TRBV3-1 (or the pseudogene TRBV3-2) and TRBJ1-1; D is unclear. The CDR3 loop spans 12 amino acids. The ends were cut back, 1 base at V and 6 bases at J, with 6 bases in the middle. Germline V CDR1 and CDR2: LGHDT, YNNKEL (reference sequence). CDR3 amino acids: CASSQVNSEAFF. The CDR3 coding sequence is TGTGCCAGCAGCCAAGTCAACTCTGAAGCTTTCTTT.

The V call is TRBV4-3, the J call TRBJ1-2; D might be TRBD1 (5 bases). The V and J ends lost 0 bases and 0 bases respectively, with 17 bases between them. CDR1 and CDR2 (germline): LGHNA, YSLEER. The CDR3 length is 18 residues. The CDR3 DNA sequence: TGCGCCAGCAGCCAAGAGTATGCAGGGTGGGGAGCTAACTATGGCTACACCTTC. Its protein is CASSQEYAGWGANYGYTF.

V and J are TRBV27 and TRBJ1-4, with D unresolved. The CDR3 length is 11 residues. The V end lost 2 bases, the J end lost 10 bases, and 5 bases lay between the germline ends. Germline assignment: CDR1 MNHEY and CDR2 SMNVEV (reference sequence). The CDR3 bases are TGTGCCAGCAGTTTAGGAGGAAAACTGTTTTTT. Its translation: CASSLGGKLFF.

This chain connects TRBV30 to TRBJ1-5; 8 bases map to TRBD1. This CDR3 contains 12 residues. V lost 7 bases and J lost 11; bases outside the gene matches: 10. CDR1 is GTSNPN, CDR2 SVGIG, per germline (reference sequence). Written as DNA, the CDR3 is TGTGCCTTCTCGGGACAGGACTGGTCCCAGCATTTT. Its translation: CAFSGQDWSQHF.

CDR3 sequence reads: CASRWREGTIYF. The CDR3 bases are TGTGCCAGCAGGTGGCGGGAAGGCACCATATATTTT. The rearrangement joins TRBV7-9 to TRBJ1-3; D is unclear. The V gene lost 6 bases and the J gene lost 9 bases, with 12 bases spanning the gap. The CDR3 spans 12 residues. Germline CDR1 SEHNR, CDR2 FQNEAQ (reference sequence).